This TCR beta chain was recorded in a study of T cell responses to AZD1222 COVID-19 vaccine. Study details: Pooling of second doses given at about 4 or about 12 weeks was done. The study, taken as a whole, reports: Across spike, vaccine-associated CD4 TCRs were found, dominant at 160-218 and 743-854. Clonal diversity may have been underestimated in mostly white British donors. Repertoire sampling occurred only after the peak T cell response.

Method: immunoSEQ multiplex PCR; TCRdb's copy keeps in-frame clones and lacks some. The sample yields 95,000 to 150,000 clones, 85% to 90% seen once. Trimming removed 4 bases at V and 3 bases at J, with 12 bases between. CDR1 SGHTS and CDR2 YDEGEE come from the germline V gene. This CDR3 spans 14 amino acids. Details on this clone: Its specificity is unknown.

The starting material was peripheral blood, obtained on day 0 of AZD1222 vaccination. The J gene is TRBJ2-3, the V gene TRBV5-8; the D gene could be TRBD1 or TRBD2 (6 bases each). The source of this sequence is an adult in good health. CDR3 sequence: CASSGRGRTDTQYF. CDR3 DNA: TGTGCCAGCAGCGGACGGGGGCGGACAGATACGCAGTATTTT. Filled out from reference TRBV5-8 and TRBJ2-3, the complete variable domain reads EAGVTQSPTHLIKTRGQQATLRCSPISGHTSVYWYQQALGLGLQFLLWYDEGEERNRGNFPPRFSGRQFPNYSSELNVNALELEDSALYLCASSGRGRTDTQYFGPGTRLTVL.